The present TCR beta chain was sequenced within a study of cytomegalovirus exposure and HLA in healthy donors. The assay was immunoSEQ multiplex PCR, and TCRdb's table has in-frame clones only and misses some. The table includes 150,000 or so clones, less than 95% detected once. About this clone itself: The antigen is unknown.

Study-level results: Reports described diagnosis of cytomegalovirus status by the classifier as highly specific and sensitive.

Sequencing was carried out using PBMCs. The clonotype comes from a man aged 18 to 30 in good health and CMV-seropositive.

CDR3 coding DNA: TGTGCCAGCAAAAGTACAGTTCCTAATGAAAAACTGTTTTTT. Translation: CASKSTVPNEKLFF. V and J are TRBV2 and TRBJ1-4; D unresolved. Germline CDR1 SNHLY, CDR2 FYNNEI. The CDR3 loop spans 14 amino acids. The ends were cut back, 7 bases at V and 3 bases at J, with 12 bases in the middle.